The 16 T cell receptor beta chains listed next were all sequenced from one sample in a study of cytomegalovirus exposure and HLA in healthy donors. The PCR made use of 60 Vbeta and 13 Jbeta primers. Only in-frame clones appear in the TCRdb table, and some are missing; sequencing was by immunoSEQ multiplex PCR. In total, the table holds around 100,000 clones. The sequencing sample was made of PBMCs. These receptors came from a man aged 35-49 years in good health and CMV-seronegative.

For the CDR3, the DNA is TGTGCCATCACTAGTCAGACACCTACCTCAGGGACTAGCGGGAAGGGGACTTACGAGCAGTACTTC. It encodes CAITSQTPTSGTSGKGTYEQYF. This sequence joins TRBV10-3 and TRBJ2-7; 13 nucleotides align to TRBD2. CDR3 size: 22 residues. Trimming took 7 bases from V and 4 from J; bases not matched to a gene: 28. The germline V gene has CDR1 ENHRY and CDR2 SYGVKD.

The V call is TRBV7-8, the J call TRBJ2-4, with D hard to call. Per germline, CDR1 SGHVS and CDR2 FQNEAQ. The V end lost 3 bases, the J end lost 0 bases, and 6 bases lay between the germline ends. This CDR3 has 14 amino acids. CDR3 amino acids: CASSLPGAKNIQYF. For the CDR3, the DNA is TGTGCCAGCAGCTTGCCGGGAGCCAAAAACATTCAGTACTTC.

CDR3: CAISGQPGLPSGANVLTF. DNA for the CDR3: TGTGCCATCAGTGGACAACCGGGACTGCCCTCTGGGGCCAACGTCCTGACTTTC. This sequence joins TRBV10-3 and TRBJ2-6; tentatively, D is TRBD2 (6 bases). The CDR3 length is 18 residues. Trimming stripped 4 bases from V and 0 bases from J, with 16 bases between. Germline CDR1 is ENHRY and CDR2 is SYGVKD.

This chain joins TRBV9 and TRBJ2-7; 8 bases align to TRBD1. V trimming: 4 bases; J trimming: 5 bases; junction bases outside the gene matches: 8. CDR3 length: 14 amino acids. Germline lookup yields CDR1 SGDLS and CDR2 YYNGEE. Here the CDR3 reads CASSPQDRVHEQYF. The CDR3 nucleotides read TGTGCCAGCAGCCCACAGGACAGGGTCCACGAGCAGTACTTC. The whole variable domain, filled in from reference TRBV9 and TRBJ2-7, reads DSGVTQTPKHLITATGQRVTLRCSPRSGDLSVYWYQQSLDQGLQFLIQYYNGEERAKGNILERFSAQQFPDLHSELNLSSLELGDSALYFCASSPQDRVHEQYFGPGTRLTVT.

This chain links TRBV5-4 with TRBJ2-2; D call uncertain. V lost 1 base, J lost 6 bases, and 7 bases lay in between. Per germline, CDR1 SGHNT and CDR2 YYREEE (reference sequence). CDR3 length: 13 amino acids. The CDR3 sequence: CASSLRGAGELFF. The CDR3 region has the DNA TGTGCCAGCAGCTTGAGAGGCGCCGGGGAGCTGTTTTTT.

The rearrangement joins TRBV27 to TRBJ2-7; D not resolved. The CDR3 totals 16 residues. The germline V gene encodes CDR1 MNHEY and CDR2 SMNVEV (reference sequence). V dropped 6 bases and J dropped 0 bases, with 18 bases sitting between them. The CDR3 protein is CASRSNGRISSYEQYF. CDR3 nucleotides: TGTGCCAGCAGATCCAATGGCAGGATAAGCTCCTACGAGCAGTACTTC.

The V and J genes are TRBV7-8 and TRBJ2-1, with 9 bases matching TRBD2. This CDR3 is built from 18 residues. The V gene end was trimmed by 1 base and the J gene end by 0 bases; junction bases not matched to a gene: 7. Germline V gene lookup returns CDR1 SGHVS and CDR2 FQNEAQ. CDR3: CASSLGTSGPISYNEQFF. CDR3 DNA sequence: TGTGCCAGCAGCTTAGGCACTAGCGGGCCGATCTCCTACAATGAGCAGTTCTTC.

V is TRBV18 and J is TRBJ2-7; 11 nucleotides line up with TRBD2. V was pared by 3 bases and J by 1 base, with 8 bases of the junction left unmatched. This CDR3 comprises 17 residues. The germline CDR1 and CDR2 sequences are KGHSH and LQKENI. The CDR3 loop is CASSPPQRLAGSYEQYF. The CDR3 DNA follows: TGTGCCAGCTCACCCCCTCAACGACTAGCGGGGTCCTACGAGCAGTACTTC. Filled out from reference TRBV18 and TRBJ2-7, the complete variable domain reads NAGVMQNPRHLVRRRGQEARLRCSPMKGHSHVYWYRQLPEEGLKFMVYLQKENIIDESGMPKERFSAEFPKEGPSILRIQQVVRGDSAAYFCASSPPQRLAGSYEQYFGPGTRLTVT.

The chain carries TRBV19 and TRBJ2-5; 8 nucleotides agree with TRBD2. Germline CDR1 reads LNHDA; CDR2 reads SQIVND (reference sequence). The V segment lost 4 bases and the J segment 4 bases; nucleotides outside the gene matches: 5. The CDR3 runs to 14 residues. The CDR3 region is CASSSSGVGETQYF. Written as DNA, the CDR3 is TGTGCCAGTAGTAGTAGCGGGGTAGGAGAGACCCAGTACTTC.

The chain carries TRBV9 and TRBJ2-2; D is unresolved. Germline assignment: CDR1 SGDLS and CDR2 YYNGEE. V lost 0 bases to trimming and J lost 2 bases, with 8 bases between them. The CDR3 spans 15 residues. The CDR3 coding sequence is TGTGCCAGCAGCGTAGTCCCCCAAAACACCGGGGAGCTGTTTTTT. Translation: CASSVVPQNTGELFF. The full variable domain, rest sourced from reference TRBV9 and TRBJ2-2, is DSGVTQTPKHLITATGQRVTLRCSPRSGDLSVYWYQQSLDQGLQFLIQYYNGEERAKGNILERFSAQQFPDLHSELNLSSLELGDSALYFCASSVVPQNTGELFFGEGSRLTVL.

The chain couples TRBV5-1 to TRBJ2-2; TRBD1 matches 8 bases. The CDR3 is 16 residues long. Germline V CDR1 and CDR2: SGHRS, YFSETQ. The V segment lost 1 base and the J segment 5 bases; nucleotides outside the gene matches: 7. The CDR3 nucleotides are TGCGCCAGCAGCTTGAGACAGGGGTCCCAGACCGGGGAGCTGTTTTTT. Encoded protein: CASSLRQGSQTGELFF.

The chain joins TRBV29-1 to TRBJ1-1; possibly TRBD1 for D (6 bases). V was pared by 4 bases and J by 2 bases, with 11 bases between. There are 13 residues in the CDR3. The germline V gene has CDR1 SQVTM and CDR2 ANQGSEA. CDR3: CSVVGQTNTEAFF. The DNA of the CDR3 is TGCAGCGTTGTCGGACAGACCAACACTGAAGCTTTCTTT.

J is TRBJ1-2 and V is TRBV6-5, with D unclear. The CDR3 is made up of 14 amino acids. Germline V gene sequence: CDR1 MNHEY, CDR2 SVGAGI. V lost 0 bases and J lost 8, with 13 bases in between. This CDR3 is CASSYSEGLRGYTF. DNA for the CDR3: TGTGCCAGCAGTTACTCTGAGGGATTGAGAGGCTACACCTTC.

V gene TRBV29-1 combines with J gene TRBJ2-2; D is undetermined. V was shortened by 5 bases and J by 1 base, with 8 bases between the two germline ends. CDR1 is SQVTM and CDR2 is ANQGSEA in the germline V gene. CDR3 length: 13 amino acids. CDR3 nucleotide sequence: TGCAGCGTTATCCTGCGGAACACCGGGGAGCTGTTTTTT. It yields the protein CSVILRNTGELFF.

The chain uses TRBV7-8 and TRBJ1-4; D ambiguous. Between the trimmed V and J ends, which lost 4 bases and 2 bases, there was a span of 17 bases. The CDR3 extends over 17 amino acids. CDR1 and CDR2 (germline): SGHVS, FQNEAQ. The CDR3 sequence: CASSSFVSGFTNEKLFF. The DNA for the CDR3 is TGTGCCAGCAGCTCCTTTGTTTCGGGTTTCACTAATGAAAAACTGTTTTTT.

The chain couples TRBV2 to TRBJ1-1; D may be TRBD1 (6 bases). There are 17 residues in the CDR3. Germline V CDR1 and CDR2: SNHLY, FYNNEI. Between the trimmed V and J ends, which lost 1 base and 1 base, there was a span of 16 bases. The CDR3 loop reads CASSEGLGTYTNTEAFF. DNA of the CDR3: TGTGCCAGCAGTGAAGGACTCGGGACATATACGAACACTGAAGCTTTCTTT.